This TCR beta chain was sequenced in a study of shared clonotypes between healthy human individuals (dated by TCRdb to 2020 to 2022). Study-level background: Two women and three men aged 18 to 49 years were included in the cohort. For each donor, three plates each were used for CD4 naive and CD4 memory, two plates were used for CD8 naive, and one plate was used for CD8 memory. Blood TCR repertoires of about 5 healthy adults were deeply sequenced to estimate repertoire size and the extent of clonotype sharing between individuals. To increase sequencing depth and limit assay-specific biases, different laboratories used diverse techniques to prepare libraries and sequence TCR repertoires. Between about 0.8 and 9 billion PBMCs per donor were obtained by leukapheresis. Study-wide conclusions, independent of this receptor: Approximately 5% of naive CD4, 3.5% of naive CD8, 2.3% of memory CD4, and 0.4% of memory CD8 clonotypes were shared across a few donors. Clonotypes shared by all four sorted-subset donors showed higher generation probabilities than non-shared clonotypes. The genetic and exposure-history diversity represented was limited by the small number of donors. Incomplete sequencing was indicated by rarefaction of sorted-subset datasets, despite the large sequencing depth. Naive subsets generally had larger estimated clonotype richness than memory subsets. Sampling was restricted to blood, and TCR repertoires in tissues likely differ from the TCR repertoires found in blood. Pairwise subsampling led to the expectation that sequencing depth would affect the degree of clonotype sharing among donors.

CDR1 and CDR2, looked up from the germline V gene, are SGHRS and YFSETQ. The CDR3 runs 14 residues from the cysteine to the phenylalanine. Just CDR3 DNA is preserved here, 42 bases in frame from base 1. At the junction V is shortened by 4 bases and J by 5 bases; bases outside the gene matches: 6. CD8 naive samples were obtained by positive selection for CCR7 among CD45RO-negative cells, yielding a CD45RA+CCR7+ population from which TemRA cells were excluded. Donors were healthy HIV-negative adults with no recently reported acute infections or vaccinations. Only Caucasian adults living in Nashville, Tennessee, USA were represented among the donors. Blood was obtained by leukapheresis, after which PBMCs were separated by Ficoll-Histopaque density gradient centrifugation and cryopreserved in liquid nitrogen vapor phase. Analytical flow cytometry was used to check the purity and quantity of every magnetically sorted T cell population. Each sorted fraction had its genomic DNA isolated and then quantified by UV absorbance on a Nanodrop 2000c.

Using the deep immunoSEQ assay, TCR CDR3 regions were amplified from genomic DNA by multiplex PCR. For each cell subset, the extracted genomic DNA was distributed evenly across all wells of several immunoSEQ 96-well plates, and each plate served as one replicate. For sorted subsets, approximately 0.2 ug of genomic DNA, equivalent to tens of thousands of T cell genomes, went into each replicate PCR. The purified libraries were quantified using a Qubit 3.0 fluorometer, sized with a Bioanalyzer 2100, and then quantified again using the KAPA Library Quantification kit. Every immunoSEQ 96-well plate was sequenced on a dedicated single-read 150-cycle Illumina NextSeq 550 flow cell. In the original analysis: The immunoSEQ output contained only junctional sequences without quality scores, so filtering could not match that applied to full-length reads. Sequences were annotated with PyIR, a Python wrapper for IgBLAST v1.9, and V/J genes and CDR3 were assigned using IMGT germline references. Reads were removed for weak V/J assignments (E-value above 1e-6), missing CDR3, stop codons, out-of-frame junctions, or ambiguous translated residues. V3J clonotypes were defined by identical inferred V gene, J gene, and CDR3 amino acid sequence. Percentage overlap between repertoires was computed as shared unique clonotypes divided by the size of the smaller repertoire. Repertoire richness was assessed with RTK rarefaction, the Chao1 estimator, and Recon v2.1 estimates of unobserved clonotypes. Generation probabilities for all TCRbeta clonotypes obtained by the gDNA method from a handful of donors were computed using OLGA. The clones in this table, taken by TCRdb from immuneACCESS, are in-frame only. Not every clone is retained; where verified, under half of the shortfall comes from an unresolved V gene, and the cause of the rest is unknown. V, J and clone size were drawn from that table, and D and trimming were deduced from the DNA. This sample has approximately 1.9 million clones in its table, and 85% to 95% of those were observed once. Over 1.5% of the sample rests with the top ten.

Turning to this clone: The antigen it recognizes is unknown. No per-base quality is available; no much larger clone lies one base away. Within the sample, other DNA sequences also encode this same CDR3.

The specimen was naive CD8+ T cells from PBMCs. The sample's cell subset or site, from its label and the paper: CD45RA+CCR7+. The chain is assembled from TRBV5-1 and TRBJ2-5, with 9 bases matching TRBD2. This clonotype was obtained from a man aged 18 to 35 in good health. Some clones in this sample may be carry-over from other donors' samples. The DNA is TGCGCCAGCAGCCCGGGACTAGCCGGGGAGACCCAGTACTTC. It translates to CASSPGLAGETQYF.